A single sample gave rise to the 16 T cell receptor beta chains below, sequenced in a study of CD8+ T cells in alopecia areata. As the sequencing template, cDNA was produced by extracting RNA and reverse transcribing it. Repertoires were generated with immunoSEQ multiplex PCR, while TCRdb's copy carries only in-frame clones and drops some. This table holds approximately 180,000 clones, 63% found once. The sequences come from CD4+ T cells sorted from blood, collected at week 0. These TCRs come from a human donor with alopecia areata.

This clone turned up a few times. CDR3 DNA sequence: TGTGCCTGGAGTGTAGGGCACACTGAAGCTTTCTTT. Amino acids: CAWSVGHTEAFF. The rearrangement uses TRBV30 and TRBJ1-1; D unclear. Germline CDR1 GTSNPN, CDR2 SVGIG (reference sequence). CDR3 length: 12 residues. The V end was cut by 0 bases, the J end by 3 bases, with 5 bases between.

The chain combines TRBV4-1 with TRBJ2-6; D possibly uses TRBD1 or TRBD2 (5 bases each). V was trimmed by 4 bases and J by 2 bases, leaving 15 bases between them. The CDR3 is made up of 17 amino acids. CDR1 is MGHRA and CDR2 is YSYEKL in the germline V gene. CDR3 in amino acids: CASSRDQGGTGANVLTF. The CDR3 DNA is TGCGCCAGCAGCCGGGACCAAGGAGGCACTGGGGCCAACGTCCTGACTTTC.

This chain links TRBV7-2 with TRBJ1-1, with no clear D. The germline V gene has CDR1 SGHTA and CDR2 FQGNSA. V lost 3 bases to trimming and J lost 5 bases, with 10 bases between them. The CDR3 spans 13 residues. CDR3 region: CASSLDRRTEAFF. The DNA of the CDR3 is TGTGCCAGCAGCTTGGACCGGAGAACTGAAGCTTTCTTT.

The V call is TRBV13, the J call TRBJ1-1; tentative D call: TRBD1 (5 bases). From germline, CDR1 is PRHDT and CDR2 FYEKMQ (reference sequence). V lost 3 bases, J lost 0 bases, and 5 bases lay in between. This CDR3 comprises 13 residues. DNA of the CDR3: TGTGCCAGCAGCTTCAGGGTGAACACTGAAGCTTTCTTT. Translated, it gives CASSFRVNTEAFF.

The V gene is TRBV29-1, the J gene TRBJ1-1; D ambiguous. The germline V gene encodes CDR1 SQVTM and CDR2 ANQGSEA. Deletions cut 0 bases from V and 5 bases from J, with 10 bases between. CDR3 length: 13 amino acids. DNA of the CDR3: TGCAGCGTTGAAGATCCAGGAAGTACTGAAGCTTTCTTT. It encodes CSVEDPGSTEAFF. The variable domain in full, completed from reference TRBV29-1 and TRBJ1-1, reads SAVISQKPSRDICQRGTSLTIQCQVDSQVTMMFWYRQQPGQSLTLIATANQGSEATYESGFVIDKFPISRPNLTFSTLTVSNMSPEDSSIYLCSVEDPGSTEAFFGQGTRLTVV.

The chain recombines TRBV5-1 with TRBJ2-6; 7 nucleotides line up with TRBD1. The CDR3 runs 17 residues. The germline gives CDR1 SGHRS, CDR2 YFSETQ. V gave up 1 base and J gave up 0 bases; unmatched junction bases: 4. The CDR3 sequence: CASSLRGQTSGANVLTF. CDR3 DNA sequence: TGCGCCAGCAGCTTGCGGGGACAGACCTCTGGGGCCAACGTCCTGACTTTC.

This clone has more than one count but fewer than ten. V and J are TRBV7-9 and TRBJ1-1; D ambiguous. This CDR3 has 10 residues. The V gene's germline CDR1 is SEHNR and CDR2 FQNEAQ (reference sequence). Trimming removed 8 bases at V and 2 bases at J, with 3 bases between. The CDR3 DNA reads TGTGCCAGCGGTAACACTGAAGCTTTCTTT. As protein: CASGNTEAFF.

This clone has just one count. J is TRBJ1-2 and V is TRBV27, with D perhaps matching TRBD1 (6 bases). V lost 6 bases and J 6 bases, leaving 14 bases between the germline ends. Germline lookup yields CDR1 MNHEY and CDR2 SMNVEV (reference sequence). The CDR3 loop spans 13 amino acids. Here the CDR3 reads CASRNQGIDGYTF. Here the CDR3 DNA reads TGTGCCAGCAGGAACCAGGGGATTGATGGCTACACCTTC.

The chain uses TRBV6-1 and TRBJ2-7, with unresolved D. The length of the CDR3 is 13 residues. Trimming cost V 4 bases and J 3 bases, with 10 bases left between them. CDR1 and CDR2 (germline): MNHNS, SASEGT. CDR3 residues: CASSVGRDYEQYF. The CDR3, as DNA: TGTGCCAGCAGTGTCGGACGCGACTACGAGCAGTACTTC.

The chain couples TRBV6-5 to TRBJ2-5; tentatively, D is TRBD1 (6 bases). The length of the CDR3 is 15 residues. Trimming left V 5 bases short and J 4 bases short, with 17 bases between. CDR1 and CDR2 (germline): MNHEY, SVGAGI. CDR3 residues: CASSPTNREGETQYF. The CDR3 DNA reads TGTGCCAGCAGTCCCACTAACAGGGAAGGAGAGACCCAGTACTTC.

The J gene is TRBJ2-2, the V gene TRBV29-1; tentatively, D is TRBD1 or TRBD2 (5 bases each). The CDR3 runs 13 residues. V was trimmed by 7 bases and J by 4 bases, leaving 13 bases between them. Germline CDR1 and CDR2: SQVTM and ANQGSEA. CDR3 loop: CSGKKRGTGELFF. In nucleotides, the CDR3 is TGCAGCGGCAAAAAGAGGGGCACCGGGGAGCTGTTTTTT.

The chain employs TRBV29-1 and TRBJ2-3, with 7 nucleotides matching TRBD1. The length of the CDR3 is 14 residues. The germline V gene has CDR1 SQVTM and CDR2 ANQGSEA. With V trimmed by 8 bases and J by 2 bases, 10 bases remained unmatched. CDR3 in DNA: TGCAGCTTTCTAGGGGGCGTAAACACAGATACGCAGTATTTT. Translating gives CSFLGGVNTDTQYF.

The chain recombines TRBV7-2 with TRBJ1-4; D gene uncertain. This CDR3 has 13 amino acids. Germline CDR1 is SGHTA and CDR2 is FQGNSA. With 5 bases removed from V and 8 bases from J, the gap between germline ends came to 12 bases. The CDR3 coding sequence is TGTGCCAGCAGCCGCGCTGGGGAGGAAAAACTGTTTTTT. Its protein product is CASSRAGEEKLFF.

This chain links TRBV11-2 with TRBJ2-3; no definite D call. The germline CDR1 and CDR2 sequences are SGHAT and FQNNGV. The V end was cut by 1 base, the J end by 6 bases, with 11 bases between. The CDR3 is 14 amino acids. The DNA for the CDR3 is TGTGCCAGCAGCTTAGGCCTAGTCCCCGATACGCAGTATTTT. Its translation is CASSLGLVPDTQYF.

The CDR3, as DNA: TGTGCCACCAGCAATCTAAGGAGACAGGCAGTGGACTATGGCTACACCTTC. It translates to CATSNLRRQAVDYGYTF. This sequence joins TRBV15 and TRBJ1-2; the D gene is possibly TRBD1 (6 bases). The CDR3 sequence is 17 residues long. Germline CDR1 LNHNV, CDR2 YYDKDF (reference sequence). With 4 bases removed from V and 3 bases from J, the gap between germline ends came to 21 bases.

There are a few counts of this clone. Mismatch with germline at one junction end may stem from a read error. This sequence joins TRBV6-6 and TRBJ2-7; TRBD1 aligns across 9 bases. The CDR3 has 12 amino acids. Germline V gene data show CDR1 as MNHNY and CDR2 as SVGAGI (reference sequence). CDR3 region: CAASPGTGPSLF. As DNA, the CDR3 is TGTGCCGCGTCCCCGGGGACAGGGCCATCCCTTTTC.